Below, 2 T cell receptor beta chains from the same sample are listed, as sequenced in a study of Graves' ophthalmopathy and Graves' hyperthyroidism. Transcripts of RNA were the source for amplifying TCR beta CDR3 regions. HTBI-primed RT-PCR formed the first round, and a multiplex PCR formed the second. MiXCR was run by TCRdb on the multiplex PCR reads, yielding one entry per CDR3 protein. The table records some 520,000 distinct CDR3 sequences, about an eighth of them present only once. Specimen: blood. The origin of the receptors is a woman aged 30 to 39 with Graves' ophthalmopathy.

This clonotype was found many times. This rearrangement joins TRBV5-1 to TRBJ2-2; no clear D gene. V was clipped by 2 bases and J by 5 bases, with 7 bases between them. This CDR3 has 13 amino acids. From germline, CDR1 is SGHRS and CDR2 YFSETQ. CDR3 sequence reads: CASSFAETGELFF. The CDR3 nucleotides are TGCGCCAGCAGCTTTGCTGAAACCGGGGAGCTGTTTTTT. Using reference TRBV5-1 and TRBJ2-2 for the parts outside the CDR3, the full variable domain is KAGVTQTPRYLIKTRGQQVTLSCSPISGHRSVSWYQQTPGQGLQFLFEYFSETQRNKGNFPGRFSGRQFSNSRSEMNVSTLELGDSALYLCASSFAETGELFFGEGSRLTVL.

Many counts were recorded for this clonotype. The V gene is TRBV6-1, the J gene TRBJ2-5; 13 bases fit TRBD2. The CDR3 is made up of 15 amino acids. V trimming: 6 bases; J trimming: 5 bases; junction bases outside the gene matches: 6. Germline values: CDR1 MNHNS, CDR2 SASEGT. In DNA, the CDR3 is TGTGCCAGCAGCAGGACTAGCGGGGGTGTCGAGACCCAGTACTTC. This codes for CASSRTSGGVETQYF.